This T cell receptor beta chain originates from a study of blood T cell repertoires in COVID-19. Study information: Sites across the United States, Italy and Spain contributed samples from acute and convalescent COVID-19. The analysed material was cDNA or gDNA that came from T cells, B-cell-depleted T cells, or PBMCs.

A single count supports this clone. As originally analysed: Amplification of reference gene primers was used by the study to estimate nucleated cell counts. Using immunoSEQ multiplex PCR, the repertoire was profiled, and TCRdb retains in-frame clones only, with some absent. The D gene and trimming were derived from the DNA, and the V and J assignments and clone size from that table. The sample holds about 26,000 clones; about 90% are singletons and the top ten take approximately 2.9%. The CDR3 length is 13 residues. The ends were cut back, 1 base at V and 6 bases at J, with 9 bases in the middle. Germline V gene sequence: CDR1 LGHDT, CDR2 YNNKEL (reference sequence).

The sample taken for sequencing was peripheral blood. This TCR derives from a human donor in a cohort sampled during active COVID-19. J is TRBJ1-2 and V is TRBV3-1 (or the pseudogene TRBV3-2); possibly TRBD1 for D (6 bases). As DNA, the CDR3 is TGTGCCAGCAGCCAAGGGGCAGGGGATGGCTACACCTTC. This sequence encodes CASSQGAGDGYTF.